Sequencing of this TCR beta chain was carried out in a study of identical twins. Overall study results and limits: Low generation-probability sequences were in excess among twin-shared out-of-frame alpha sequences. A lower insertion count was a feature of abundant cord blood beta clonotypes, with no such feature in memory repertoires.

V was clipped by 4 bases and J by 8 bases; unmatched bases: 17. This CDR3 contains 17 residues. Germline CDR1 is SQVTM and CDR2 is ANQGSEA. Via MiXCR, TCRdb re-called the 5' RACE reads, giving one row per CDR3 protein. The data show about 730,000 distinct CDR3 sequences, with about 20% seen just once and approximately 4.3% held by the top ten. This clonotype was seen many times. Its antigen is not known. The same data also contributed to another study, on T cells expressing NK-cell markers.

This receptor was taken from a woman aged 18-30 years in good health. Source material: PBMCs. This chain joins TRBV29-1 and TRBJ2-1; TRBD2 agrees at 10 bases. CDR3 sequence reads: CSVARRARLAGIDEQFF. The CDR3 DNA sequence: TGCAGCGTTGCCCGCCGTGCTCGACTAGCGGGCATCGATGAGCAGTTCTTC.